The sequence of this T cell receptor beta chain was determined in a study of T cells in women clearing cervical HPV infection. Overall study context: HLA type stays a possible confounder, typing being limited.

Findings and limits, study-wide: Repertoire richness, not evenness, was significantly elevated in CIN3+ cases versus controls. TRBV6-7 relative abundance averaged about 0.11% in cases and 0.15% to 0.2% in controls.

Repertoires were generated with immunoSEQ multiplex PCR, while TCRdb's copy carries only in-frame clones and drops some. The sample features about 17,000 clones, with about 10% in its top ten. Comment on this clone: Its antigen is still unknown. The CDR3 end falls 3 residues outside the read, so it is completed with the germline J gene.

Prevalent HPV16 infections were excluded; only incident single HPV16 infections included. The CDR3 extends over 15 amino acids. From germline, CDR1 is SGHVS and CDR2 FQNEAQ. Trimming removed 0 bases from V and 7 bases from J; junction bases left unmatched: 6. The chain employs TRBV7-8 and TRBJ1-5; 7 nucleotides match TRBD1. This receptor was identified in a woman between 18 and 70 years old with a cervical HPV16 infection that either progressed to CIN3+ or cleared (not recorded which). The sample taken for sequencing was blood buffy coat. Partial CDR3 DNA: TGTGCCAGCAGCTTAGCGACAGGGCCAGTCCAGCCC. It translates to CASSLATGPVQP. The CDR3 reads in full as CASSLATGPVQPQHF. Filled out from reference TRBV7-8 and TRBJ1-5, the complete variable domain reads GAGVSQSPRYKVAKRGQDVALRCDPISGHVSLFWYQQALGQGPEFLTYFQNEAQLDKSGLPSDRFFAERPEGSVSTLKIQRTQQEDSAVYLCASSLATGPVQPQHFGDGTRLSIL.